This T cell receptor beta chain was identified in a study of vaccination effects on CD4 cells after COVID-19. Whole-study findings and limits: Late in the post-vaccination period, infection-induced and vaccine-induced clones underwent marked clonal contraction. Healthy vaccinees showed cross-reactivity with common cold coronaviruses in only 1 of 255 vaccine-induced clones. Convalescent patients were scarce, and early post-infection timepoints were absent.

This clone was counted once. Its antigen is not known. The protocol was immunoSEQ multiplex PCR, while the TCRdb copy is restricted to in-frame clones and leaves out a portion. The sample lists around 33,000 clones, roughly 78% occurring once. Expansion of antigen-specific CD4+ T cells with viral peptide pools was carried out by the ViraFEST assay before sequencing. The culture ran for about eleven days before CD4+ T cells were isolated. Participants each got two BNT162b2 or mRNA-1273 vaccine doses. Peptides at about 10 ug/ml and IL-2 at about 9.2 IU/ml were added to 2 million or so PBMC per well. V was shortened by 4 bases and J by 0 bases, with 8 bases between the two germline ends. CDR1 is MRHNA, CDR2 SNTAGT, per germline. The CDR3 is 14 amino acids.

The receptor comes from a human donor who received a COVID-19 vaccine. Some clones in this sample may be carry-over from other donors' samples. The V call is TRBV6-4, the J call TRBJ2-3, with D possibly TRBD1 on 5 matching bases. The sample in question was CD4+ T cells from PBMCs cultured with HCoV-NL63 spike peptides, obtained after COVID-19 vaccination. The CDR3 region is CASSAQGSTDTQYF. The CDR3 region has the DNA TGTGCCAGCAGTGCCCAGGGAAGCACAGATACGCAGTATTTT.